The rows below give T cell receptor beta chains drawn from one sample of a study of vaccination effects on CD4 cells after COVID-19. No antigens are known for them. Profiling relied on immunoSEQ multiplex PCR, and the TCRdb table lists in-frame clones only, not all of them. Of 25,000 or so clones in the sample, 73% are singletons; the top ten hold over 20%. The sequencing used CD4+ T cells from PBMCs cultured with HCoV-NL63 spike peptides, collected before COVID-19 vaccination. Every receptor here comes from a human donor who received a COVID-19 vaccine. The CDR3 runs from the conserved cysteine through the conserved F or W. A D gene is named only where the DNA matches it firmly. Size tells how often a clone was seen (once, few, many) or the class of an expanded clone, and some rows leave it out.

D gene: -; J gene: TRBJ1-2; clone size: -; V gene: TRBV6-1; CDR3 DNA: TGTGCCAGCAGTGAAGCGTTCGCGGAAGCTAACTATGGCTACACCTTC; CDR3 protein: CASSEAFAEANYGYTF
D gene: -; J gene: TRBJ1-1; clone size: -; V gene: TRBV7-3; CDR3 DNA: TGTGCCAGCAGCCTCTTGGGGGGGAACACTGAAGCTTTCTTT; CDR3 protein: CASSLLGGNTEAFF
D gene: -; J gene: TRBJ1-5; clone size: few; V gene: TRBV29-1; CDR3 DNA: TGCAGCGTTTCCGACACGATCAATCAGCCCCAGCATTTT; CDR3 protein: CSVSDTINQPQHF
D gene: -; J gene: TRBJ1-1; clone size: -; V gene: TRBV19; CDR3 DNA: TGTGCCAGTAGTATGGACAGGAACACTGAAGCTTTCTTT; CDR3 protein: CASSMDRNTEAFF
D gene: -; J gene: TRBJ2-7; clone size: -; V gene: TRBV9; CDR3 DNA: TGTGCCAGCAGCGTAGATGTGCTTACCCCCTACGAGCAGTACTTC; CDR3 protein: CASSVDVLTPYEQYF
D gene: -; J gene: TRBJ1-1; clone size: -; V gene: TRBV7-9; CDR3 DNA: TGTGCCAGCAGTCGTAGTAGGGGCGTTGGGACCATGGATGCTTTCTTT; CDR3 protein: CASSRSRGVGTMDAFF
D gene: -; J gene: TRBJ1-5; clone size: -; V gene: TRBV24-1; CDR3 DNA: TGTGCCACCAGTGGGGGATATAGCAATCAGCCCCAGCATTTT; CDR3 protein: CATSGGYSNQPQHF
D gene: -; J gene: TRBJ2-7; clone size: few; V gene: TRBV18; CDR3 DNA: TGTGCCAGCTCACGGGCGGCGGGCACCTACGAGCAGTACTTC; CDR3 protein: CASSRAAGTYEQYF
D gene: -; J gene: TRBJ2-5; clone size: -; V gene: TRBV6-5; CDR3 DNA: TGTGCCACCGCGCCCGTCCTAGCTTACCAAGAGACCCAGTACTTC; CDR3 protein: CATAPVLAYQETQYF
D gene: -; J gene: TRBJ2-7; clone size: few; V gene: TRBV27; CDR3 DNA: TGTGCCAGCAGTCCTCCGGGCGGGACCCCCTACGAGCAGTACTTC; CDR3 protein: CASSPPGGTPYEQYF
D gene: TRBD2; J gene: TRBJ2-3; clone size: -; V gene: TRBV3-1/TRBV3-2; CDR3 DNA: TGTGCCAGCAGCCTGATAGCGGGAGCCCGCACAGATACGCAGTATTTT; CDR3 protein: CASSLIAGARTDTQYF
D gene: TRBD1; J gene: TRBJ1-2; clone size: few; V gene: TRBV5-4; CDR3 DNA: TGTGCCAGCAGCCCACAGGGGGTAAAAGGCTACACCTTC; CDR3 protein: CASSPQGVKGYTF
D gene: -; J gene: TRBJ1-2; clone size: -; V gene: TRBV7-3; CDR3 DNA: TGTGCCAGCAGGAATCGTTCTTCAGGCTACACCTTC; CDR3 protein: CASRNRSSGYTF
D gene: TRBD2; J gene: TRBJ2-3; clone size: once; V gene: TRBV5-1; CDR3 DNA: TGCGCCAGCAGCTTGGGTACTAGCGGGGGCAGCACAGATACGCAGTATTTT; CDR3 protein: CASSLGTSGGSTDTQYF
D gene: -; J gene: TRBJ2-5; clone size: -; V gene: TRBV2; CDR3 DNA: TGTGCCAGCAGTATGGAGACCCAGTACTTC; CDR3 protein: CASSMETQYF
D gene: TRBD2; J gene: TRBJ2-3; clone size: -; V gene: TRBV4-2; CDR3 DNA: TGTGCCAGCAGCCCTTATCAAGTCGCCTGGGGACTAGCGGGAGGGTCAGATACGCAGTATTTT; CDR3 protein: CASSPYQVAWGLAGGSDTQYF
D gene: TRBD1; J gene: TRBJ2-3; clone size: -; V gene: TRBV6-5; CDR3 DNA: TGTGCCAGCAGTTACGGACAGGGCCCAGATACGCAGTATTTT; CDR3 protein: CASSYGQGPDTQYF
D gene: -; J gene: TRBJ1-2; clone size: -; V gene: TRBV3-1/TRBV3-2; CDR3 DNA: TGTGCCAGCAGCCAGGGGGGAGGCTACACCTTC; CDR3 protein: CASSQGGGYTF
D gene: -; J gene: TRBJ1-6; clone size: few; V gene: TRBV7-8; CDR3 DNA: TGTGCCAGCAGCCCCGACCCTAATTCACCCCTCCACTTT; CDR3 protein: CASSPDPNSPLHF
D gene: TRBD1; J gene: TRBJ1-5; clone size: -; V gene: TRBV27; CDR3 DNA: TGTGCCAGCAGCCCCCCCGGACAGGGGAATCAGCCCCAGCATTTT; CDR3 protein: CASSPPGQGNQPQHF
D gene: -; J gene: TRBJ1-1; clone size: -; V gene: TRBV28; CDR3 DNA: TGTGCCAGCAGTCCAACCAGGGTTCGAAACACTGAAGCTTTCTTT; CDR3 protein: CASSPTRVRNTEAFF
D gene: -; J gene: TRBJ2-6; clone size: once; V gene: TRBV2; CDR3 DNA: TGTGCCAGCAGCGAATCTGGGGCCAACGTCCTGACTTTC; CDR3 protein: CASSESGANVLTF
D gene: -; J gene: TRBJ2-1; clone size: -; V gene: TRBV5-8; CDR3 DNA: TGTGCCAGCAATAAGGGGGGATCCTACAATGAGCAGTTCTTC; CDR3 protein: CASNKGGSYNEQFF
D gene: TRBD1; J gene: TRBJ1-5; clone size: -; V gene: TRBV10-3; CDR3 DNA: TGTGCCATCGGTAAGCCCGGACAGGGCAATCAGCCCCAGCATTTT; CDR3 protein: CAIGKPGQGNQPQHF
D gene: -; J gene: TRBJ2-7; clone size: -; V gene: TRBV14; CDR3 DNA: TGTGCCAGCAGCCTCCTTAGGGGGGGCGCTAGAAAAGTGGGCGAGCAGTACTTC; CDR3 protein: CASSLLRGGARKVGEQYF
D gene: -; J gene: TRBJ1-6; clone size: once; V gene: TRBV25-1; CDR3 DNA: TGTGCCAGCAGTAAACTCTGGGGATATAATTCACCCCTCCACTTT; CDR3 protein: CASSKLWGYNSPLHF
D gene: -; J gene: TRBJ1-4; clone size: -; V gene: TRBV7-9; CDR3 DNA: TGTGCCAGCAGCTTAAGGATCACGCCTGGTGAAGAAAAACTGTTTTTT; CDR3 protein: CASSLRITPGEEKLFF
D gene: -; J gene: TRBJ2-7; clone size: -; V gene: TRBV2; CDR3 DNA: TGTGCCACCAGCAGTGTCCAGATTACCTACGAGCAGTACTTC; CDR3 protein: CATSSVQITYEQYF
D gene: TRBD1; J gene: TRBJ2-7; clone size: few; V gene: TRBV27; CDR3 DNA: TGTGCCAGCAGGCAAACCGGGACAGCTACCTACGAGCAGTACTTC; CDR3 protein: CASRQTGTATYEQYF
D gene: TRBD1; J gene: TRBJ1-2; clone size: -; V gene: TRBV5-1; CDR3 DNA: TGCGCCAGCAGCTTAGGGACAGGGGATGGCTACACCTTC; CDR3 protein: CASSLGTGDGYTF
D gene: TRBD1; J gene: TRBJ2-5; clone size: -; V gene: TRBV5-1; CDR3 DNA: TGCGCCAGCAGCTTGTGGGGGACAGGGGGTCAAGAGACCCAGTACTTC; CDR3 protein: CASSLWGTGGQETQYF
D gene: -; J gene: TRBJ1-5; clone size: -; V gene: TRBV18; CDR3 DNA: TGTGCCAGCTCACCGGTCCCAGAGACACACAATCAGCCCCAGCATTTT; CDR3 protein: CASSPVPETHNQPQHF
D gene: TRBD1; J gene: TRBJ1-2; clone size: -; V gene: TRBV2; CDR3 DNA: TGTGCCAGCAGCGAACAGGGGGCTTATGGCTACACCTTC; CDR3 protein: CASSEQGAYGYTF
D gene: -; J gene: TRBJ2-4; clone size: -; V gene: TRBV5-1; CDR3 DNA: TGCGCCAGCAGCCCCCAGGGTGCGGGTTATGGGAACATTCAGTACTTC; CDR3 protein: CASSPQGAGYGNIQYF
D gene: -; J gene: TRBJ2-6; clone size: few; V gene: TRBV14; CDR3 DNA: TGTGCCAGCAGCCAAGGGGCACGGGGGATCGTCCTGACTTTC; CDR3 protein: CASSQGARGIVLTF
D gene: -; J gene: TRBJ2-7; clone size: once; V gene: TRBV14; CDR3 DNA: TGTGCCAGCAGCCAAGGCAAGCGATGGGAGGACGAGCAGTACTTC; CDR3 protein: CASSQGKRWEDEQYF
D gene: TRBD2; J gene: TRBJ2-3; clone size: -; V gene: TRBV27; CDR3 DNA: TGTGCCAGCAGCCAAGTCCGCGGGAGGGCCTGGGATACGCAGTATTTT; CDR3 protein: CASSQVRGRAWDTQYF
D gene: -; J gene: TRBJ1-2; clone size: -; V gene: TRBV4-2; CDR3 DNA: TGTGCCAGCAGCCAAGATTTCCTCCCAGGGTGGTATGGCTACACCTTC; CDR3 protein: CASSQDFLPGWYGYTF
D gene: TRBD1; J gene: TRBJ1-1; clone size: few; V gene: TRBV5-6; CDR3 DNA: TGTGCCAGCAGCTTGGGAAAACAGGGGGCTTGGACTGAAGCTTTCTTT; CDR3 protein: CASSLGKQGAWTEAFF
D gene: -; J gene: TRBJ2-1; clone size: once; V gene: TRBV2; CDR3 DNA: TGTGCCAGCAGTGAAGATGGTGGGCCCAATGAGCAGTTCTTC; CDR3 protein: CASSEDGGPNEQFF
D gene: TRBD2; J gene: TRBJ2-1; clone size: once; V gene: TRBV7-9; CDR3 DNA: TGTGCCAGCAGCATAGCCGGGGGGTCCAATGAGCAGTTCTTC; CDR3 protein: CASSIAGGSNEQFF
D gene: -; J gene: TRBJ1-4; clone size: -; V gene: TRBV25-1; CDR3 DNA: TGTGCCAGCAGTGAGGGGGGGGGACAATCTGAAAAACTGTTTTTT; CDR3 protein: CASSEGGGQSEKLFF
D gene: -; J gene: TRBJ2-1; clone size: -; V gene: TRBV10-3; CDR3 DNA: TGTGCCATCAGCTGGGCAGGGATGGTGGTTGCCAATGAGCAGTTCTTC; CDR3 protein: CAISWAGMVVANEQFF